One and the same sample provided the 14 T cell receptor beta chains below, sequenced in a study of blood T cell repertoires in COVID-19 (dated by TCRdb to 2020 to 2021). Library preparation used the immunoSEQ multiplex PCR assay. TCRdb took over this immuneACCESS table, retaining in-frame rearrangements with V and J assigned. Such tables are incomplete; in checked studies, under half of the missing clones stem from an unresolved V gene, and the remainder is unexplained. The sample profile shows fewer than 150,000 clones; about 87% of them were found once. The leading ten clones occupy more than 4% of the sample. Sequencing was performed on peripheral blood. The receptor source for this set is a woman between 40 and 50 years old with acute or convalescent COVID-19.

The CDR3 DNA is TGTGCCAGTAGTATATGGGGGGCGAACACCGGGGAGCTGTTTTTT. Residues: CASSIWGANTGELFF. The chain is built from TRBV19 and TRBJ2-2; D may be TRBD2 (6 bases). The CDR3 length is 15 residues. Trimming removed 2 bases from V and 0 bases from J, with 7 bases in between. Germline CDR1 LNHDA, CDR2 SQIVND (reference sequence).

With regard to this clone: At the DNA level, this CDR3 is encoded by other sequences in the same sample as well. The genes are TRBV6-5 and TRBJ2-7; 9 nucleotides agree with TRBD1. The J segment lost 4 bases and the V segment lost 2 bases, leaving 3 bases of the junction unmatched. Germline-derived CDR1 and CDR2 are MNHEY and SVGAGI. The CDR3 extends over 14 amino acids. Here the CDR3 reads CASSYGQGRYEQYF. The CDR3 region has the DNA TGTGCCAGCAGTTACGGACAGGGGAGGTACGAGCAGTACTTC.

CDR3 loop: CATGPGQPYSGNTIYF. The CDR3, as DNA: TGTGCCACTGGTCCGGGACAGCCCTACTCTGGAAACACCATATATTTT. The chain joins TRBV24-1 to TRBJ1-3; 7 bases map to TRBD1. After removal of 10 bases from V and 0 bases from J, the junction contained 11 bases not matched to a gene. Germline V gene data show CDR1 as KGHDR and CDR2 as SFDVKD. This CDR3 comprises 16 residues.

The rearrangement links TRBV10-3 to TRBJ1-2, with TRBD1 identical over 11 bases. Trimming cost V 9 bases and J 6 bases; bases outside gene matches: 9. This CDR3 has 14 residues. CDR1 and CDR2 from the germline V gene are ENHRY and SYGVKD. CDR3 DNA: TGTGCCATAACCGGGACAGGGGGTCTGGATGGCTACACCTTC. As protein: CAITGTGGLDGYTF.

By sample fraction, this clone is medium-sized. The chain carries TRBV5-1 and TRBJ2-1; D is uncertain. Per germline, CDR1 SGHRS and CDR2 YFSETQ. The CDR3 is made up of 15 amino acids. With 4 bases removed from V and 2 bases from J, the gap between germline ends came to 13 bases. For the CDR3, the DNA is TGCGCCAGCAGCCCCTTGGGCGTAACCTACAATGAGCAGTTCTTC. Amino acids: CASSPLGVTYNEQFF. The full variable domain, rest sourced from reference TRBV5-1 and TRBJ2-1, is KAGVTQTPRYLIKTRGQQVTLSCSPISGHRSVSWYQQTPGQGLQFLFEYFSETQRNKGNFPGRFSGRQFSNSRSEMNVSTLELGDSALYLCASSPLGVTYNEQFFGPGTRLTVL.

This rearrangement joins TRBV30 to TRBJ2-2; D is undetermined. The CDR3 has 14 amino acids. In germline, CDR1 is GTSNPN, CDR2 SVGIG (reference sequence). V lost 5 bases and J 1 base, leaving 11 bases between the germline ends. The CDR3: CAWSPSGNTGELFF. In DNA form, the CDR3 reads TGTGCCTGGTCCCCCTCGGGGAACACCGGGGAGCTGTTTTTT.

The CDR3 region is CASSHTGAFEQYF. The CDR3 region has the DNA TGTGCCAGCAGTCATACAGGGGCGTTCGAGCAGTACTTC. The gene calls are TRBV28 and TRBJ2-7; TRBD1 agrees at 7 bases. This CDR3 region has 13 residues. The germline CDR1 and CDR2 sequences are MDHEN and SYDVKM. V lost 5 bases to trimming and J lost 6 bases; unmatched junction nucleotides: 7.

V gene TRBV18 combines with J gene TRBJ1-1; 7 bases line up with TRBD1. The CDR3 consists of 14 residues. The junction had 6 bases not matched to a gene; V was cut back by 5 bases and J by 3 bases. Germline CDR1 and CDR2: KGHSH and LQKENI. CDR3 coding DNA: TGTGCCAGCTCATCCAGGGGGTTGGACACTGAAGCTTTCTTT. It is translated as CASSSRGLDTEAFF.

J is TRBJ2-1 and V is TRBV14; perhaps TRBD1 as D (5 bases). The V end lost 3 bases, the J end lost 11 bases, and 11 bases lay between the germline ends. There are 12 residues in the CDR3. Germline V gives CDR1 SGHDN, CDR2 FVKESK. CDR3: CASSHWTKKQFF. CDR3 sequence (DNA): TGTGCCAGCAGCCATTGGACAAAGAAGCAGTTCTTC. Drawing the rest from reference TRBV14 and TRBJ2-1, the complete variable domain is EAGVTQFPSHSVIEKGQTVTLRCDPISGHDNLYWYRRVMGKEIKFLLHFVKESKQDESGMPNNRFLAERTGGTYSTLKVQPAELEDSGVYFCASSHWTKKQFFGPGTRLTVL.

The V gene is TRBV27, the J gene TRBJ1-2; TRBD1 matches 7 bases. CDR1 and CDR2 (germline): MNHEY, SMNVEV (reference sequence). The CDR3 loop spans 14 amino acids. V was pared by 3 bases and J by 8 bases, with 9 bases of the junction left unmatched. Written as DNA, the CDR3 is TGTGCCAGCAGTTTTCGGGAGGGGGCGAGAGGCTACACCTTC. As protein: CASSFREGARGYTF.

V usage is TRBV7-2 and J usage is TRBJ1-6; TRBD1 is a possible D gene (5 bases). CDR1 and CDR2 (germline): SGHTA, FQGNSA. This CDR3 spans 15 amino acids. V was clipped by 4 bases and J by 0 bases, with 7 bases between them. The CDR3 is CASSSGHSYNSPLHF. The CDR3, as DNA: TGTGCCAGCAGCTCCGGACACTCCTATAATTCACCCCTCCACTTT.

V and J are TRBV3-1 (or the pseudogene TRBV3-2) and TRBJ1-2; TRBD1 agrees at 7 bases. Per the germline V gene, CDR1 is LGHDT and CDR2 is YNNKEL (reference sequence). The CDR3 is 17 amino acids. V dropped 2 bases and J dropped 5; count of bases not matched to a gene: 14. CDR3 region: CASSQTSGRGVGYGYTF. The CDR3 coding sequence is TGTGCCAGCAGCCAAACCTCAGGCAGGGGGGTAGGGTATGGCTACACCTTC.

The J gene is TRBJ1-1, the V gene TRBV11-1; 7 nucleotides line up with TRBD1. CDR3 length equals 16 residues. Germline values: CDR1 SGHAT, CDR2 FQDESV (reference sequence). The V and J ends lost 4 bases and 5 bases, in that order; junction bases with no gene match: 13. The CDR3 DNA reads TGTGCCAGCAGCTCCTTATCACCGACAGGGCGAACTGAAGCTTTCTTT. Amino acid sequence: CASSSLSPTGRTEAFF.

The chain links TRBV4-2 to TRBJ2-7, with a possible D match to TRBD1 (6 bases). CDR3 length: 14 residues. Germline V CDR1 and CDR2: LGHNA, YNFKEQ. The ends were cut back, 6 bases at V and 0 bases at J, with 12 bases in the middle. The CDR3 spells CASSRDMSSYEQYF. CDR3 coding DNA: TGTGCCAGCAGTAGGGACATGAGCTCCTACGAGCAGTACTTC.